The T cell receptor (beta chain) under discussion was sequenced for a study of T cells expressing NK-cell markers. Turning to the study itself: The TCR beta repertoires were obtained from sorted CD3+CD56+NKG2C+, CD3+CD56+NKG2C- and CD3+CD56-NKG2C+ T cells. Serological testing identified most of the eight sequenced donors as HCMV-seropositive and one as seronegative.

Regarding this clonotype: Antigen: not known.

5'RACE template switching with UMIs produced the TCR beta cDNA. TCRdb reprocessed the 5' RACE reads and keeps a single row for each CDR3 protein, giving no DNA. The sample data list about 260,000 distinct CDR3 sequences. Study-level points and caveats: About 1.0-8% of CD8+ T cells in about six donors belonged to dominant NKG2C+ clonotypes.

The TCR sequence derives from a man aged 18 to 35 in good health. Sequencing was carried out using blood T cells: a sorted CD56 or NKG2C T cell subset, CD4+ or CD8+ T cells, or bulk PBMC T cells (not recorded which).

The CDR3 loop is CASSFRKGREKLFF. The rearrangement joins TRBV6-5 to TRBJ1-4. The CDR3 extends over 14 amino acids. Germline CDR1 MNHEY, CDR2 SVGAGI.